The 9 T cell receptor beta chains reported below all come from one sample, sequenced in a study of cytomegalovirus exposure and HLA in healthy donors (dated by TCRdb to the late 2010s). The protocol used for the library was the immunoSEQ multiplex PCR assay. In its TCRdb copy, this immuneACCESS table keeps in-frame sequences only and misses some clones. Where compared with another copy, unresolved V genes explain less than half of these, and the others have no known cause. The sample table shows about 360,000 clones, and 86% are seen once. The ten largest clones capture 0.83% of the sample. The sample consisted of PBMCs. The receptor source for this set is a woman between 18 and 29 years old in good health and CMV-seronegative.

The DNA for the CDR3 is TGCGCCAGCAGCTTACAGGGTGAAGATACGCAGTATTTT. Translation: CASSLQGEDTQYF. V and J are TRBV5-1 and TRBJ2-3; D may be TRBD1 (6 bases). The CDR3 is 13 residues long. V was shortened by 2 bases and J by 5 bases, with 9 bases between the two germline ends. Germline V CDR1 and CDR2: SGHRS, YFSETQ.

J is TRBJ1-3 and V is TRBV28; 10 bases fit TRBD1. After removal of 3 bases from V and 5 bases from J, the junction contained 13 bases not matched to a gene. Germline V gene data show CDR1 as MDHEN and CDR2 as SYDVKM. The CDR3 spans 18 residues. The CDR3 bases are TGTGCCAGCAGTTTGTCGATTGGGGACAGGGGTCGAAGAAACACCATATATTTT. It specifies CASSLSIGDRGRRNTIYF.

The V gene is TRBV28, the J gene TRBJ2-3; TRBD2 agrees at 10 bases. CDR3 length: 16 amino acids. Unmatched junction bases numbered 8, after V lost 6 bases and J lost 2 bases. The germline V gene has CDR1 MDHEN and CDR2 SYDVKM. This CDR3 reads CASRTGAGGTTDTQYF. The CDR3, as DNA: TGTGCCAGCAGAACAGGAGCGGGGGGGACCACAGATACGCAGTATTTT. Based on the CDR3 plus reference TRBV28 and TRBJ2-3, the full variable domain is DVKVTQSSRYLVKRTGEKVFLECVQDMDHENMFWYRQDPGLGLRLIYFSYDVKMKEKGDIPEGYSVSREKKERFSLILESASTNQTSMYLCASRTGAGGTTDTQYFGPGTRLTVL.

This chain connects TRBV6-6 to TRBJ1-6, with D unresolved. Between the trimmed V and J ends, which lost 6 bases and 4 bases, there was a span of 7 bases. The CDR3 sequence is 13 residues long. Germline CDR1 MNHNY, CDR2 SVGAGI (reference sequence). CDR3 bases: TGTGCCAGCAGCCGGGAATATAATTCACCCCTCCACTTT. It translates to CASSREYNSPLHF.

The V call is TRBV27, the J call TRBJ1-2; possible D gene TRBD1, 5 bases. CDR1 MNHEY and CDR2 SMNVEV come from the germline V gene (reference sequence). V lost 5 bases and J 2 bases, leaving 12 bases between the germline ends. The CDR3 sequence is 14 residues long. The CDR3 is CASSPLTENYGYTF. CDR3 coding DNA: TGTGCCAGCAGTCCGTTGACAGAAAACTATGGCTACACCTTC.

The chain combines TRBV29-1 with TRBJ2-7; D perhaps matches TRBD2 (7 bases). Trimming took 5 bases from V and 1 from J, leaving 21 bases between them. CDR3 length: 16 amino acids. The germline V gene encodes CDR1 SQVTM and CDR2 ANQGSEA. The chain's CDR3 is CSVRQRGGEGSYEQYF. In nucleotides, the CDR3 is TGCAGCGTTCGACAACGAGGGGGGGAGGGTTCCTACGAGCAGTACTTC.

The chain is built from TRBV4-1 and TRBJ2-2; D may be TRBD1 (5 bases). Trimming left V 5 bases short and J 3 bases short, with 22 bases between. The CDR3 contains 18 residues. Germline V lookup: CDR1 MGHRA, CDR2 YSYEKL. The CDR3 coding sequence is TGCGCCAGCAGCTCCTCGGACGTCATAGGGGTAGACACCGGGGAGCTGTTTTTT. Encoded protein: CASSSSDVIGVDTGELFF.

V gene TRBV2 combines with J gene TRBJ2-3; D is ambiguous. Germline V gene sequence: CDR1 SNHLY, CDR2 FYNNEI. V was clipped by 6 bases and J by 1 base, with 11 bases between them. The CDR3 has 14 residues. The CDR3, as DNA: TGTGCCAGCAGGATAATGAGTGGCACAGATACGCAGTATTTT. Encoded protein: CASRIMSGTDTQYF.

The chain links TRBV11-2 to TRBJ2-5; 10 positions match TRBD2. Germline V CDR1 and CDR2: SGHAT, FQNNGV. V trimming: 3 bases; J trimming: 5 bases; junction bases outside the gene matches: 9. The CDR3 consists of 16 residues. The CDR3 region has the DNA TGTGCCAGCAGCTTTCGGAGCGGGAGGGCCGGGGAGACCCAGTACTTC. Encoded protein: CASSFRSGRAGETQYF.